Each of the 25 T cell receptor beta chains below was sequenced from the same sample in a study of blood T cell repertoires in COVID-19. The assay was immunoSEQ multiplex PCR, and TCRdb's table has in-frame clones only and misses some. The data show 190,000 or so clones, around 79% seen once. Sequencing was carried out using peripheral blood. These TCRs come from a middle-aged man who had recovered from COVID-19.

CDR3: CASCITGGLNTEAFF. The CDR3 DNA is TGTGCCAGCTGTATTACAGGGGGTTTAAACACTGAAGCTTTCTTT. This chain connects TRBV27 to TRBJ1-1; 8 bases agree with TRBD1. This CDR3 is 15 amino acids long. Trimming removed 8 bases from V and 2 bases from J; junction bases left unmatched: 10. The V gene's germline CDR1 is MNHEY and CDR2 SMNVEV (reference sequence).

The chain recombines TRBV2 with TRBJ2-1; D might be TRBD2 (6 bases). Trimming shortened V by 7 bases and J by 6 bases, and 13 bases separated the two germline ends. The CDR3 has 13 amino acids. Looked up from germline, CDR1 is SNHLY and CDR2 is FYNNEI. The CDR3 spells CASKTGEANEQFF. The CDR3 DNA sequence: TGTGCCAGCAAAACGGGAGAAGCCAATGAGCAGTTCTTC.

The chain carries TRBV30 and TRBJ2-1; TRBD2 aligns across 10 bases. This CDR3 is built from 16 residues. Germline V CDR1 and CDR2: GTSNPN, SVGIG (reference sequence). V lost 1 base, J lost 3 bases, and 6 bases stayed unmatched. The CDR3 loop reads CAWSAWTSGNYNEQFF. The CDR3 nucleotides read TGTGCCTGGAGTGCCTGGACTAGCGGAAACTACAATGAGCAGTTCTTC.

This clone was seen only once. V gene TRBV28 combines with J gene TRBJ1-3; D is ambiguous. Per germline, CDR1 MDHEN and CDR2 SYDVKM. The CDR3 sequence is 19 residues long. V lost 7 bases to trimming and J lost 0 bases, with 25 bases between them. This CDR3 is CASNGFRPTLSSSGNTIYF. CDR3 DNA sequence: TGTGCCAGCAACGGTTTTCGTCCGACATTATCAAGCTCTGGAAACACCATATATTTT.

The rearrangement joins TRBV15 to TRBJ2-7, with 10 bases matching TRBD2. Germline assignment: CDR1 LNHNV and CDR2 YYDKDF (reference sequence). The CDR3 length is 17 residues. Germline trimming cut 1 base from V and 4 bases from J; bases unmatched to any gene: 10. In DNA, the CDR3 is TGTGCCACCAGCAGAGGAGGTAGCGGGAGGACTGGGTACGAGCAGTACTTC. Translating gives CATSRGGSGRTGYEQYF.

This clone was recorded a few times. The chain carries TRBV28 and TRBJ1-4; no firm D call. Germline V CDR1 and CDR2: MDHEN, SYDVKM. The V gene lost 6 bases and the J gene lost 6 bases, with 11 bases spanning the gap. The CDR3 is 13 residues long. CDR3 DNA: TGTGCCAGCAGGGGCGATCTTTATGAAAAACTGTTTTTT. Its protein product is CASRGDLYEKLFF.

The CDR3 sequence is CASSQEWQVNSPLHF. In DNA, the CDR3 is TGTGCCAGCAGCCAAGAGTGGCAGGTTAATTCACCCCTCCACTTT. The chain uses TRBV3-1 (or the pseudogene TRBV3-2) and TRBJ1-6; D is undetermined. Germline V CDR1 and CDR2: LGHDT, YNNKEL (reference sequence). With 0 bases removed from V and 6 bases from J, the gap between germline ends came to 9 bases. The CDR3 spans 15 residues.

The chain links TRBV29-1 to TRBJ1-2; 10 bases fit TRBD1. Unmatched junction bases numbered 4, after V lost 0 bases and J lost 0 bases. Germline lookup yields CDR1 SQVTM and CDR2 ANQGSEA. CDR3 length: 16 residues. CDR3 region: CSVEDRGQGSNYGYTF. In DNA, the CDR3 is TGCAGCGTTGAAGATCGGGGACAGGGGTCTAACTATGGCTACACCTTC.

The CDR3 loop is CASSLRGGRLNTEAFF. The CDR3 DNA reads TGTGCCAGCAGTTTACGGGGGGGGAGGCTTAACACTGAAGCTTTCTTT. The V call is TRBV27, the J call TRBJ1-1, with D possibly being TRBD1 (5 bases). Trimming took off 2 bases at V and 2 bases at J, with 15 bases between the two ends. The CDR3 totals 16 residues. Germline CDR1 reads MNHEY; CDR2 reads SMNVEV (reference sequence).

Here the CDR3 reads CASSFAGGPYEQYF. CDR3 coding DNA: TGTGCCAGCAGCTTTGCGGGAGGGCCCTACGAGCAGTACTTC. The chain joins TRBV7-2 to TRBJ2-7; 9 nucleotides line up with TRBD2. V trimming: 3 bases; J trimming: 2 bases; junction bases outside the gene matches: 2. CDR3 length equals 14 residues. Per germline, CDR1 SGHTA and CDR2 FQGNSA.

The gene calls are TRBV2 and TRBJ2-2; unclear D gene. This CDR3 has 13 residues. The V end lost 5 bases, the J end lost 4 bases, and 8 bases lay between the germline ends. Germline CDR1 reads SNHLY; CDR2 reads FYNNEI. In DNA form, the CDR3 reads TGTGCCAGCAGTACGAGGAGCACCGGGGAGCTGTTTTTT. This gives the protein CASSTRSTGELFF.

The genes are TRBV29-1 and TRBJ2-5, with TRBD1 matching 7 bases. This CDR3 has 13 amino acids. Germline V lookup: CDR1 SQVTM, CDR2 ANQGSEA. J lost 2 bases, V lost 7 bases, and 7 bases had no gene match. This CDR3 reads CSAGGGQQETQYF. The CDR3 bases are TGCAGCGCAGGTGGGGGACAGCAAGAGACCCAGTACTTC.

The chain employs TRBV6-5 and TRBJ2-1; tentatively, D is TRBD1 (6 bases). The germline gives CDR1 MNHEY, CDR2 SVGAGI. The CDR3 contains 15 residues. V was pared by 3 bases and J by 6 bases, with 15 bases between. The CDR3 sequence is CASSYPQGNTNEQFF. CDR3 DNA sequence: TGTGCCAGCAGTTATCCCCAGGGGAATACCAATGAGCAGTTCTTC.

The V gene is TRBV10-3, the J gene TRBJ2-7, with TRBD2 identical over 8 bases. The CDR3 runs 15 residues. The germline V gene encodes CDR1 ENHRY and CDR2 SYGVKD. The V and J ends lost 6 bases and 5 bases, in that order; junction bases with no gene match: 12. In DNA, the CDR3 is TGTGCCATCAGCGGAAGCGGGAGCACTTTGAACGAGCAGTACTTC. This gives the protein CAISGSGSTLNEQYF.

CDR3 amino acids: CATSDTYTSEETQYF. In DNA form, the CDR3 reads TGTGCCACCAGTGATACCTATACTAGCGAGGAGACCCAGTACTTC. The rearrangement joins TRBV24-1 to TRBJ2-5; TRBD2 matches at 7 bases. From germline, CDR1 is KGHDR and CDR2 SFDVKD. The CDR3 covers 15 residues. Trimming cost V 3 bases and J 5 bases; bases outside gene matches: 8.

The V and J genes are TRBV5-5 and TRBJ2-3; D remains unclear. CDR1 is SGHKS, CDR2 YYEKEE, per germline (reference sequence). The CDR3 spans 12 residues. V was trimmed by 1 base and J by 4 bases, leaving 4 bases between them. The CDR3 is CASSLLADTQYF. CDR3 in DNA: TGTGCCAGCAGCTTGCTCGCAGATACGCAGTATTTT. The full variable domain, rest sourced from reference TRBV5-5 and TRBJ2-3, is DAGVTQSPTHLIKTRGQQVTLRCSPISGHKSVSWYQQVLGQGPQFIFQYYEKEERGRGNFPDRFSARQFPNYSSELNVNALLLGDSALYLCASSLLADTQYFGPGTRLTVL.

This chain links TRBV18 with TRBJ2-2; TRBD1 might be the D (5 bases). This CDR3 is 12 amino acids long. Per the germline V gene, CDR1 is KGHSH and CDR2 is LQKENI. The V end was cut by 5 bases, the J end by 5 bases, with 6 bases between. The CDR3 DNA reads TGTGCCAGCTCAAGGGGAACCGGGGAGCTGTTTTTT. Translation gives CASSRGTGELFF.

The chain has TRBV7-3 and TRBJ2-7, with a weak D call TRBD1 (8 bases). CDR3 size: 16 residues. Germline V lookup: CDR1 SGHTA, CDR2 FQGTGA. Between the trimmed V and J ends, which lost 5 bases and 5 bases, there was a span of 22 bases. CDR3 region: CASSRQGRASRDEQYF. In DNA form, the CDR3 reads TGTGCCAGCAGCCGACAGGGGAGGGCAAGCAGGGACGAGCAGTACTTC.

J is TRBJ2-7 and V is TRBV5-4; 8 positions agree with TRBD2. CDR1 is SGHNT and CDR2 is YYREEE in the germline V gene (reference sequence). Trimming cost V 4 bases and J 2 bases; bases outside gene matches: 8. The CDR3 is 15 amino acids. CDR3 region: CASSLGGRPPYEQYF. CDR3 bases: TGTGCCAGCAGCCTGGGCGGGAGGCCCCCCTACGAGCAGTACTTC.

This clone occurred many times. J is TRBJ1-4 and V is TRBV15; the D gene is possibly TRBD1 (5 bases). Germline values: CDR1 LNHNV, CDR2 YYDKDF (reference sequence). Trimming left V 11 bases short and J 2 bases short, with 12 bases between. The CDR3 spans 13 residues. CDR3 sequence reads: CAAKQDTNEKLFF. The CDR3 DNA is TGTGCCGCTAAACAGGATACTAATGAAAAACTGTTTTTT.

The chain uses TRBV6-5 and TRBJ1-2; D unresolved. The V gene lost 2 bases and the J gene lost 0 bases, with 10 bases spanning the gap. This CDR3 has 15 residues. Germline lookup yields CDR1 MNHEY and CDR2 SVGAGI. The CDR3 DNA follows: TGTGCCAGCAGTTACACTACCGGGACTAACTATGGCTACACCTTC. Translated, it gives CASSYTTGTNYGYTF.

CDR3 in amino acids: CASSALGAVREQYF. CDR3 bases: TGTGCCAGCAGTGCTCTGGGAGCGGTTCGTGAGCAGTACTTC. The chain uses TRBV2 and TRBJ2-7; tentatively, D is TRBD2 (5 bases). CDR1 is SNHLY, CDR2 FYNNEI, per germline. Trimming removed 4 bases at V and 7 bases at J, with 17 bases between. The CDR3 covers 14 residues.

The chain employs TRBV24-1 and TRBJ2-2, with D perhaps matching TRBD2 (6 bases). Germline values: CDR1 KGHDR, CDR2 SFDVKD. The CDR3 totals 15 residues. With 7 bases removed from V and 2 bases from J, the gap between germline ends came to 13 bases. The CDR3 nucleotides read TGTGCCACCAGACCCGGGACTGACAACACCGGGGAGCTGTTTTTT. It is translated as CATRPGTDNTGELFF.

J is TRBJ1-4 and V is TRBV18; the D gene is possibly TRBD1 (6 bases). V was pared by 6 bases and J by 0 bases, with 23 bases between. This CDR3 spans 19 amino acids. Per germline, CDR1 KGHSH and CDR2 LQKENI. DNA of the CDR3: TGTGCCAGCTCCCAAGTTGTTCCCGGACAGCGTGCAACTAATGAAAAACTGTTTTTT. Protein sequence: CASSQVVPGQRATNEKLFF.

The chain couples TRBV19 to TRBJ1-1; D gene ambiguous. Germline CDR1 reads LNHDA; CDR2 reads SQIVND (reference sequence). The CDR3 consists of 15 residues. Trimming took off 0 bases at V and 2 bases at J, with 10 bases between the two ends. CDR3 residues: CASSIDLDFNTEAFF. The CDR3 DNA reads as TGTGCCAGTAGTATAGATTTGGACTTCAACACTGAAGCTTTCTTT.